The 25 T cell receptor beta chains presented below share a single source sample, sequenced in a study of cytomegalovirus exposure and HLA in healthy donors. The PCR contained 60 Vbeta and 13 Jbeta primers. Profiling relied on immunoSEQ multiplex PCR, and the TCRdb table lists in-frame clones only, not all of them. The sample contains 74,000 or so clones, under 80% of which appear only once. The sequenced material came from PBMCs. These receptor sequences come from a male donor in good health and CMV-seropositive.

The chain joins TRBV7-9 to TRBJ2-5; D uncertain. Germline CDR1 reads SEHNR; CDR2 reads FQNEAQ (reference sequence). The length of the CDR3 is 13 residues. Deletions cut 2 bases from V and 3 bases from J, with 7 bases between. The CDR3 nucleotides read TGTGCCAGCAGCTTACACATTGAAGAGACCCAGTACTTC. Its translation: CASSLHIEETQYF. Full variable domain (missing parts from reference TRBV7-9 and TRBJ2-5): DTGVSQNPRHKITKRGQNVTFRCDPISEHNRLYWYRQTLGQGPEFLTYFQNEAQLEKSRLLSDRFSAERPKGSFSTLEIQRTEQGDSAMYLCASSLHIEETQYFGPGTRLLVL.

This clone came up once. V usage is TRBV28 and J usage is TRBJ1-1; D is unclear. Germline CDR1 MDHEN, CDR2 SYDVKM. The V end was cut by 6 bases, the J end by 1 base, with 12 bases between. The CDR3 spans 14 residues. As DNA, the CDR3 is TGTGCCAGCAGCCTGCTCGGCGGGAACACTGAAGCTTTCTTT. Its protein product is CASSLLGGNTEAFF.

The rearrangement uses TRBV19 and TRBJ1-2, with TRBD1 matching 7 bases. J gave up 7 bases and V 4 bases, and 0 bases lay outside the gene matches. There are 11 residues in the CDR3. Germline lookup yields CDR1 LNHDA and CDR2 SQIVND (reference sequence). The CDR3 bases are TGTGCCAGTAGTAACAGGGGTGGCTACACCTTC. Protein: CASSNRGGYTF.

This clone was picked up a small number of times. V and J are TRBV28 and TRBJ1-6, with 9 bases matching TRBD1. CDR1 and CDR2 (germline): MDHEN, SYDVKM. The CDR3 has 15 amino acids. V lost 7 bases, J lost 9 bases, and 10 bases stayed unmatched. The CDR3 nucleotides are TGTGCCAGCACTCCCCGGGACAGGGTGTCTTCACCCCTCCACTTT. It yields the protein CASTPRDRVSSPLHF.

V is TRBV9 and J is TRBJ2-1; a possible D gene is TRBD2 (5 bases). The germline V gene has CDR1 SGDLS and CDR2 YYNGEE. V was trimmed by 0 bases and J by 0 bases, leaving 7 bases between them. The CDR3 runs 15 residues. CDR3 DNA sequence: TGTGCCAGCAGCGTAGTGGGGAGCTCCTACAATGAGCAGTTCTTC. This sequence encodes CASSVVGSSYNEQFF.

The V and J genes are TRBV7-2 and TRBJ1-4; a weak D match, TRBD1 (5 bases). Germline lookup yields CDR1 SGHTA and CDR2 FQGNSA. Trimming removed 5 bases from V and 7 bases from J, with 14 bases in between. The CDR3 contains 14 residues. The CDR3 loop reads CASSRDSRGEKLFF. The DNA of the CDR3 is TGTGCCAGCAGCCGGGACTCGAGGGGTGAAAAACTGTTTTTT.

V usage is TRBV28 and J usage is TRBJ1-2; D unclear. The CDR3 runs to 16 residues. Trimming stripped 3 bases from V and 0 bases from J, with 14 bases between. CDR1 and CDR2 from the germline V gene are MDHEN and SYDVKM. DNA for the CDR3: TGTGCCAGCAGTTTCGTCGGCGGGTCCCCTAACTATGGCTACACCTTC. Translation gives CASSFVGGSPNYGYTF.

The sample holds one count of this clone. The chain joins TRBV6-5 to TRBJ2-1; D is ambiguous. The CDR3 is made up of 13 amino acids. Trimming pared 6 bases from V and 8 bases from J, leaving 14 bases between. Germline assignment: CDR1 MNHEY and CDR2 SVGAGI. CDR3 sequence: CASRANQDDEQFF. The CDR3 DNA reads TGTGCCAGCAGGGCTAATCAGGATGATGAGCAGTTCTTC.

CDR3 in DNA: TGCGCCAGCAGCTTGGATGACGGGGATGAAAAACTGTTTTTT. Translated, it gives CASSLDDGDEKLFF. The genes are TRBV5-1 and TRBJ1-4; D ambiguous. The CDR3 is made up of 14 amino acids. Germline V gene lookup returns CDR1 SGHRS and CDR2 YFSETQ. Trimming pared 0 bases from V and 6 bases from J, leaving 9 bases between.

J is TRBJ1-5 and V is TRBV7-8; possibly TRBD1 for D (6 bases). The V end lost 5 bases, the J end lost 0 bases, and 17 bases lay between the germline ends. Germline V lookup: CDR1 SGHVS, CDR2 FQNEAQ. The CDR3 is 17 amino acids. The CDR3, as DNA: TGTGCCAGCAGCCCCGGTGGGGGAGGGGGTAGCAATCAGCCCCAGCATTTT. Its protein is CASSPGGGGGSNQPQHF.

The chain uses TRBV19 and TRBJ2-7, with 10 bases aligning to TRBD1. Germline V gene lookup returns CDR1 LNHDA and CDR2 SQIVND (reference sequence). V was clipped by 4 bases and J by 6 bases; unmatched bases: 3. The CDR3 spans 13 residues. CDR3 residues: CASSTTGGCEQYF. The CDR3 coding sequence is TGTGCCAGTAGTACGACAGGGGGCTGCGAGCAGTACTTC.

This rearrangement joins TRBV28 to TRBJ1-5; D gene unclear. This CDR3 has 18 residues. The germline V and J ends were trimmed by 2 bases and 2 bases, with 19 bases remaining between them. Germline-derived CDR1 and CDR2 are MDHEN and SYDVKM. CDR3 sequence: CASSLISQTVDGNQPQHF. CDR3 DNA: TGTGCCAGCAGTTTAATCAGCCAGACTGTGGATGGCAATCAGCCCCAGCATTTT.

The sample holds a few counts of this clone. The genes are TRBV4-3 and TRBJ1-1, with D uncertain. The CDR3 covers 13 residues. Per germline, CDR1 LGHNA and CDR2 YSLEER. The ends were cut back, 4 bases at V and 2 bases at J, with 8 bases in the middle. Written as DNA, the CDR3 is TGCGCCAGCAGCCGAGCAGGAAACACTGAAGCTTTCTTT. Its translation is CASSRAGNTEAFF.

The CDR3 DNA follows: TGCGCCAGCAGAAGCGGGGAAGAGACCCAGTACTTC. This translates into CASRSGEETQYF. This sequence joins TRBV5-1 and TRBJ2-5, with 7 bases that match TRBD2. CDR3 size: 12 residues. V shed 5 bases and J 3 bases; nucleotides not matched to a gene: 1. The V gene's germline CDR1 is SGHRS and CDR2 YFSETQ.

This clone has a single count. The rearrangement links TRBV9 to TRBJ2-7; 7 positions agree with TRBD2. The CDR3 length is 13 residues. Per germline, CDR1 SGDLS and CDR2 YYNGEE. V lost 0 bases and J lost 5; bases outside the gene matches: 2. CDR3 in DNA: TGTGCCAGCAGCGTAGGGGGGGGACACGAGCAGTACTTC. This translates into CASSVGGGHEQYF.

The gene calls are TRBV7-8 and TRBJ1-1, with 7 bases fitting TRBD1. The length of the CDR3 is 15 residues. With 4 bases clipped from V and 5 bases from J, the junction kept 10 bases outside the gene matches. Per germline, CDR1 SGHVS and CDR2 FQNEAQ. CDR3 in amino acids: CASSYLEGAGTEAFF. Written as DNA, the CDR3 is TGTGCCAGCAGCTACCTAGAGGGGGCAGGAACTGAAGCTTTCTTT.

The CDR3 spells CASSHRLAGVCEQYF. DNA for the CDR3: TGTGCCAGCAGCCACCGACTAGCGGGAGTTTGCGAGCAGTACTTC. This chain connects TRBV14 to TRBJ2-7; TRBD2 matches 12 bases. The CDR3 runs 15 residues. V lost 3 bases and J lost 6; bases outside the gene matches: 6. CDR1 SGHDN and CDR2 FVKESK come from the germline V gene.

The chain joins TRBV11-2 to TRBJ2-3, with TRBD2 identical over 7 bases. The CDR3 extends over 15 amino acids. Germline CDR1 and CDR2: SGHAT and FQNNGV. J lost 4 bases, V lost 1 base, and 5 bases had no gene match. In DNA form, the CDR3 reads TGTGCCAGCAGCTTAGCGGGAGGTTTATCAGATACGCAGTATTTT. Amino acid sequence: CASSLAGGLSDTQYF. Full variable domain (outside the CDR3, taken from reference TRBV11-2 and TRBJ2-3): EAGVAQSPRYKIIEKRQSVAFWCNPISGHATLYWYQQILGQGPKLLIQFQNNGVVDDSQLPKDRFSAERLKGVDSTLKIQPAKLEDSAVYLCASSLAGGLSDTQYFGPGTRLTVL.

The CDR3 is CASSHLFGTSVDTQYF. CDR3 DNA sequence: TGCGCCAGCAGCCACCTATTCGGGACTAGCGTGGATACGCAGTATTTT. The chain employs TRBV4-1 and TRBJ2-3; TRBD2 matches 10 bases. Germline CDR1 and CDR2: MGHRA and YSYEKL. The CDR3 totals 16 residues. V lost 3 bases, J lost 6 bases, and 9 bases stayed unmatched.

The chain uses TRBV7-2 and TRBJ2-1; 9 nucleotides align to TRBD2. Germline lookup yields CDR1 SGHTA and CDR2 FQGNSA. The CDR3 loop spans 14 amino acids. Trimming cost V 5 bases and J 5 bases; bases outside gene matches: 4. This chain's CDR3 is CASSPRTSDNEQFF. Here the CDR3 DNA reads TGTGCCAGCAGCCCCAGGACTAGCGACAATGAGCAGTTCTTC.

The table lists this clone with a few counts. V is TRBV6-1 and J is TRBJ2-5; TRBD2 matches at 12 bases. Germline lookup yields CDR1 MNHNS and CDR2 SASEGT. This CDR3 has 17 amino acids. V gave up 4 bases and J gave up 2 bases; unmatched junction bases: 8. CDR3: CASSGERTSGAQETQYF. The CDR3 DNA reads as TGTGCCAGCAGTGGAGAACGGACTAGCGGGGCGCAAGAGACCCAGTACTTC.

The rearrangement joins TRBV5-6 to TRBJ1-6; a possible D gene is TRBD1 (5 bases). CDR1 is SGHDT, CDR2 YYEEEE, per germline. V was trimmed by 4 bases and J by 5 bases, leaving 13 bases between them. The CDR3 is 15 amino acids. CDR3 in amino acids: CASSRRGIDNSPLHF. DNA of the CDR3: TGTGCCAGCAGCCGCCGGGGGATAGATAATTCACCCCTCCACTTT.

This clone was seen a few times. The rearrangement links TRBV5-4 to TRBJ1-4, with TRBD1 as a possible D gene (5 bases). Trimming pared 4 bases from V and 4 bases from J, leaving 8 bases between. In germline, CDR1 is SGHNT, CDR2 YYREEE (reference sequence). The CDR3 extends over 13 amino acids. CDR3 DNA: TGTGCCAGCAGCAAACAGGATAATGAAAAACTGTTTTTT. Its protein is CASSKQDNEKLFF. Together with reference TRBV5-4 and TRBJ1-4, the CDR3 gives the full variable domain: ETGVTQSPTHLIKTRGQQVTLRCSSQSGHNTVSWYQQALGQGPQFIFQYYREEENGRGNFPPRFSGLQFPNYSSELNVNALELDDSALYLCASSKQDNEKLFFGSGTQLSVL.

This chain joins TRBV2 and TRBJ1-1, with a possible D match to TRBD1 (6 bases). V was clipped by 6 bases and J by 3 bases, with 17 bases between them. Germline lookup yields CDR1 SNHLY and CDR2 FYNNEI. CDR3 length: 15 residues. CDR3 amino acids: CASSFPGTLDTEAFF. The CDR3 DNA reads as TGTGCCAGCAGCTTTCCAGGGACATTGGACACTGAAGCTTTCTTT. Full variable domain (missing parts from reference TRBV2 and TRBJ1-1): EPEVTQTPSHQVTQMGQEVILRCVPISNHLYFYWYRQILGQKVEFLVSFYNNEISEKSEIFDDQFSVERPDGSNFTLKIRSTKLEDSAMYFCASSFPGTLDTEAFFGQGTRLTVV.

The sample holds a few counts of this clone. V is TRBV7-9 and J is TRBJ1-4; D is unresolved. This CDR3 comprises 16 residues. V shed 5 bases and J shed 0 bases, with 13 bases lying between them. Per the germline V gene, CDR1 is SEHNR and CDR2 is FQNEAQ (reference sequence). The CDR3, as DNA: TGTGCCAGCAGCCGCCTTTTCAGTACAACTAATGAAAAACTGTTTTTT. This gives the protein CASSRLFSTTNEKLFF.